The 18 T cell receptor beta chains listed next were all sequenced from one sample in a study of beta chain features in type 1 diabetes. Broader study findings: Moderate yet significant TCRB CDR3 shortening was seen in Type 1 diabetes patients in all four CD4+ subsets.

The isolated RNA, all of it, was reverse transcribed, so expressed TCRB transcripts were what got sequenced. Using immunoSEQ multiplex PCR, the repertoire was profiled, and TCRdb retains in-frame clones only, with some absent. This table holds roughly 150,000 clones, approximately 10% found once. What these receptors recognize is not known. Sequenced: central memory CD4+ T cells from blood. These receptors all stem from a woman younger than 45 with type 1 diabetes.

This clone occurred a few times. The sample contains more than one DNA sequence encoding this CDR3. The chain recombines TRBV11-3 with TRBJ2-1, with D unresolved. Trimming shortened V by 4 bases and J by 4 bases, and 5 bases separated the two germline ends. Germline CDR1 reads SGHNT; CDR2 reads YENEEA. The CDR3 contains 12 residues. The CDR3 sequence: CASSSKYNEQFF. The CDR3 coding sequence is TGTGCCAGCAGCTCAAAATACAATGAGCAGTTCTTC.

This chain links TRBV9 with TRBJ2-1; 13 positions match TRBD2. This CDR3 spans 16 amino acids. Germline V gene data show CDR1 as SGDLS and CDR2 as YYNGEE. The ends lost 3 bases at V and 3 bases at J; junction bases unmatched: 3. CDR3 coding DNA: TGTGCCAGCAGCGAGGGACTAGCGGGAATCTACAATGAGCAGTTCTTC. Translated, it gives CASSEGLAGIYNEQFF.

The chain has TRBV5-4 and TRBJ2-5; maybe TRBD1 (6 bases). The CDR3 is 15 amino acids. Germline V lookup: CDR1 SGHNT, CDR2 YYREEE (reference sequence). Trimming shortened V by 0 bases and J by 2 bases, and 11 bases separated the two germline ends. The CDR3 nucleotides are TGTGCCAGCAGCTTGGATGCAGGGGCACAAGAGACCCAGTACTTC. This codes for CASSLDAGAQETQYF.

This clone has more than one count but fewer than ten. This sequence joins TRBV30 and TRBJ2-2; D uncertain. V gave up 3 bases and J gave up 8 bases, with 10 bases separating them. The CDR3 sequence is 12 residues long. Germline CDR1 is GTSNPN and CDR2 is SVGIG (reference sequence). This CDR3 reads CAWRTYRGELFF. In nucleotides, the CDR3 is TGTGCCTGGAGAACCTATCGGGGGGAGCTGTTTTTT.

This sequence joins TRBV7-9 and TRBJ2-7, with D unresolved. The V end was cut by 1 base, the J end by 4 bases, with 26 bases between. The germline V gene encodes CDR1 SEHNR and CDR2 FQNEAQ (reference sequence). The CDR3 totals 19 residues. DNA for the CDR3: TGTGCCAGCAGCTTAGTTTCCGCTAGTGCGACTTCCCGGCGGTACGAGCAGTACTTC. Encoded protein: CASSLVSASATSRRYEQYF.

In its sample, this clone was seen a few times. The chain carries TRBV6-5 and TRBJ2-1; 7 nucleotides match TRBD2. Germline-derived CDR1 and CDR2 are MNHEY and SVGAGI. V was clipped by 4 bases and J by 7 bases; unmatched bases: 10. This CDR3 contains 15 residues. The CDR3 DNA follows: TGTGCCAGCAGTTTGGTGGGAGGGCCTCTGAATGAGCAGTTCTTC. Protein sequence: CASSLVGGPLNEQFF.

The sample holds many counts of this clone. This chain links TRBV11-2 with TRBJ1-1; D possibly corresponds to TRBD1 (5 bases). The V end lost 3 bases, the J end lost 3 bases, and 11 bases lay between the germline ends. Germline CDR1 and CDR2: SGHAT and FQNNGV. This CDR3 comprises 14 residues. The CDR3 reads CASSFAQGDTEAFF. The CDR3 DNA is TGTGCCAGCAGCTTTGCTCAGGGCGACACTGAAGCTTTCTTT.

This clone was seen more than once but under ten times. The chain is built from TRBV5-8 and TRBJ2-1; D is perhaps TRBD1 (5 bases). The V end was cut by 4 bases, the J end by 8 bases, with 13 bases between. The CDR3 length is 13 residues. Germline CDR1 is SGHTS and CDR2 is YDEGEE. As DNA, the CDR3 is TGTGCCAGCAGCGGTGGGGCCAGGCATGAGCAGTTCTTC. Translation gives CASSGGARHEQFF.

V and J are TRBV14 and TRBJ2-7, with D perhaps TRBD2 (5 bases). This CDR3 is built from 12 residues. Per the germline V gene, CDR1 is SGHDN and CDR2 is FVKESK. Trimming left V 4 bases short and J 4 bases short, with 8 bases between. The CDR3 sequence is CASSRGGYEQYF. CDR3 nucleotides: TGTGCCAGCAGCCGAGGAGGTTACGAGCAGTACTTC. Complete variable domain (other parts from reference TRBV14 and TRBJ2-7): EAGVTQFPSHSVIEKGQTVTLRCDPISGHDNLYWYRRVMGKEIKFLLHFVKESKQDESGMPNNRFLAERTGGTYSTLKVQPAELEDSGVYFCASSRGGYEQYFGPGTRLTVT.

In this sample, this clone turned up a few times. The chain uses TRBV29-1 and TRBJ2-7, with 9 bases fitting TRBD2. The trim removed 6 bases at V and 1 base at J, leaving 1 base unmatched. CDR3 length: 12 residues. Germline V gene sequence: CDR1 SQVTM, CDR2 ANQGSEA. The CDR3: CSVTSGSYEQYF. The CDR3 DNA reads TGCAGCGTGACTAGCGGTTCCTACGAGCAGTACTTC.

This CDR3 is CASSQGFGYTF. The CDR3 DNA reads as TGTGCCAGCAGCCAGGGTTTTGGCTACACCTTC. This sequence joins TRBV5-6 and TRBJ1-2, with a weak D call TRBD1 (5 bases). The germline V and J ends were trimmed by 4 bases and 7 bases, with 8 bases remaining between them. CDR3 length: 11 amino acids. Germline V gives CDR1 SGHDT, CDR2 YYEEEE. Supplemented by reference TRBV5-6 and TRBJ1-2, the full variable domain reads DAGVTQSPTHLIKTRGQQVTLRCSPKSGHDTVSWYQQALGQGPQFIFQYYEEEERQRGNFPDRFSGHQFPNYSSELNVNALLLGDSALYLCASSQGFGYTFGSGTRLTVV.

This clone turned up a few times. The rearrangement uses TRBV19 and TRBJ2-7; D perhaps matches TRBD2 (7 bases). The CDR3 consists of 16 residues. V was shortened by 4 bases and J by 4 bases, with 20 bases between the two germline ends. CDR1 and CDR2 from the germline V gene are LNHDA and SQIVND (reference sequence). Here the CDR3 reads CASSRSGTNFPYEQYF. Written as DNA, the CDR3 is TGTGCCAGTAGTAGGAGCGGGACAAACTTTCCGTACGAGCAGTACTTC. Variable domain in full (rest from reference TRBV19 and TRBJ2-7): DGGITQSPKYLFRKEGQNVTLSCEQNLNHDAMYWYRQDPGQGLRLIYYSQIVNDFQKGDIAEGYSVSREKKESFPLTVTSAQKNPTAFYLCASSRSGTNFPYEQYFGPGTRLTVT.

V gene TRBV9 combines with J gene TRBJ2-5; TRBD1 aligns across 10 bases. Germline V gene sequence: CDR1 SGDLS, CDR2 YYNGEE. V shed 7 bases, J shed 4 bases, and the junction held 10 bases outside the gene matches. There are 15 residues in the CDR3. CDR3: CASGRTGTGVETQYF. Here the CDR3 DNA reads TGTGCCAGCGGGAGAACCGGGACAGGGGTAGAGACCCAGTACTTC. Supplemented by reference TRBV9 and TRBJ2-5, the full variable domain reads DSGVTQTPKHLITATGQRVTLRCSPRSGDLSVYWYQQSLDQGLQFLIQYYNGEERAKGNILERFSAQQFPDLHSELNLSSLELGDSALYFCASGRTGTGVETQYFGPGTRLLVL.

J is TRBJ2-5 and V is TRBV6-1; 11 bases align to TRBD2. The CDR3 loop spans 15 amino acids. Per germline, CDR1 MNHNS and CDR2 SASEGT. Germline trimming cut 5 bases from V and 5 bases from J; bases unmatched to any gene: 7. The CDR3: CASSTLAGGSETQYF. Here the CDR3 DNA reads TGTGCCAGCAGTACCCTAGCGGGAGGATCGGAGACCCAGTACTTC.

The V gene is TRBV7-3, the J gene TRBJ2-1; D ambiguous. CDR3 length: 14 residues. V lost 5 bases and J 2 bases, leaving 10 bases between the germline ends. Per the germline V gene, CDR1 is SGHTA and CDR2 is FQGTGA. For the CDR3, the DNA is TGTGCCAGCAGCGTGAGTACGGCCTACAATGAGCAGTTCTTC. The encoded protein is CASSVSTAYNEQFF.

This clone has a handful of counts. The V gene is TRBV18, the J gene TRBJ1-1; tentatively, D is TRBD1 (6 bases). CDR3 length: 15 amino acids. With 3 bases removed from V and 0 bases from J, the gap between germline ends came to 11 bases. Germline V gene sequence: CDR1 KGHSH, CDR2 LQKENI. The CDR3 loop reads CASSPRQGMNTEAFF. In nucleotides, the CDR3 is TGTGCCAGCTCACCCCGGCAGGGGATGAACACTGAAGCTTTCTTT.

V gene TRBV13 combines with J gene TRBJ2-7; D is unclear. V lost 1 base and J lost 4, with 2 bases in between. The CDR3 is made up of 11 amino acids. Germline V gene sequence: CDR1 PRHDT, CDR2 FYEKMQ (reference sequence). DNA for the CDR3: TGTGCCAGCAGCTTAGCATACGAGCAGTACTTC. It yields the protein CASSLAYEQYF.

The chain is built from TRBV7-3 and TRBJ2-5; 8 positions match TRBD2. Germline V gives CDR1 SGHTA, CDR2 FQGTGA. The CDR3 is 18 amino acids. V lost 5 bases and J lost 1; bases outside the gene matches: 15. The DNA for the CDR3 is TGTGCCAGCAGCCCCTACCGACTAACTAGCGGAGTCCAAGAGACCCAGTACTTC. Its protein is CASSPYRLTSGVQETQYF. The full variable domain, completed using reference TRBV7-3 and TRBJ2-5, is GAGVSQTPSNKVTEKGKYVELRCDPISGHTALYWYRQSLGQGPEFLIYFQGTGAADDSGLPNDRFFAVRPEGSVSTLKIQRTERGDSAVYLCASSPYRLTSGVQETQYFGPGTRLLVL.